This note documents a single T cell receptor (beta chain) sequence. Repertoires were generated with immunoSEQ multiplex PCR, while TCRdb's copy carries only in-frame clones and drops some. The data contain roughly 87,000 clones, about 92% of them seen just once; the ten biggest clones take up roughly 8.6%. CDR3 size: 15 residues. Germline V lookup: CDR1 SGHRS, CDR2 YFSETQ. J gave up 4 bases and V 4 bases, and 8 bases lay outside the gene matches. This sample was taken from a study of OX40 agonist ivuxolimab in advanced cancers. Across the whole study: Hepatocellular carcinoma, melanoma, renal cell or head and neck cancer was diagnosed in the dose-escalation patients.

The investigators sampled blood at baseline, at cycle 4 day 1, and at cycle 7 day 1. Sequencing used CD4+ or CD8+ T cells sorted from blood, obtained in a trial of the OX40 agonist ivuxolimab. The source of this sequence is an adult with an advanced solid tumor such as melanoma, head and neck, liver or kidney cancer. The chain employs TRBV5-1 and TRBJ1-5, with 7 bases identical to TRBD1. The CDR3, as DNA: TGCGCCAGCAGCCGTACCGGGACAGCGAATCAGCCCCAGCATTTT. Encoded protein: CASSRTGTANQPQHF.